The 29 T cell receptor beta chains listed next were all sequenced from one sample in a study of blood T cells in healthy people across ages. Using a J-beta primer mix together with a sample-barcoded 5' primer, a second PCR was run for roughly 7 to 11 cycles. TCRdb redid the calling of the 5' RACE reads with MiXCR, one entry per CDR3 protein. The data show roughly 1 million distinct CDR3 sequences, under 30% seen once. This same sample was also part of a study on T cells of mothers and their children.

Sequenced sample: blood. All receptors come from a girl aged 2 to 10 in good health.

The CDR3 is CANSLLDEQFF. Written as DNA, the CDR3 is TGTGCCAACTCCCTTTTGGATGAGCAGTTCTTC. The chain uses TRBV12-3 or TRBV12-4 and TRBJ2-5; D is unresolved. Matching the DNA end better, TRBJ2-1 makes the J call doubtful. There are 11 residues in the CDR3.

This clonotype was counted between two and nine times. The chain employs TRBV11-3 and TRBJ2-5, with 8 bases aligning to TRBD1. The CDR3 sequence is 14 residues long. Per germline, CDR1 SGHNT and CDR2 YENEEA. With 7 bases clipped from V and 7 bases from J, the junction kept 11 bases outside the gene matches. The CDR3 bases are TGTGCCAGCAACAACCGGGACAGGTCATGGACCCAGTACTTC. Translated, it gives CASNNRDRSWTQYF.

This clonotype was seen a single time. The rearrangement joins TRBV9 to TRBJ2-2; D gene ambiguous. V was cut by 1 base and J by 6 bases, with 4 bases left in between. This CDR3 has 12 amino acids. Looked up from germline, CDR1 is SGDLS and CDR2 is YYNGEE. This CDR3 is CASSVTAGELFF. CDR3 coding DNA: TGTGCCAGCAGCGTAACGGCCGGGGAGCTGTTTTTT.

This clonotype showed up just a few times. The chain combines TRBV15 with TRBJ1-4, with no clear D. The germline gives CDR1 LNHNV, CDR2 YYDKDF (reference sequence). The CDR3 has 17 amino acids. Trimming took 1 base from V and 0 from J, leaving 12 bases between them. The CDR3 DNA follows: TGTGCCACCAGCAGAGTCAGAGGGTTTGCAACTAATGAAAAACTGTTTTTT. Amino acids: CATSRVRGFATNEKLFF.

The chain links TRBV27 to TRBJ1-2, with 7 bases matching TRBD1. Looked up from germline, CDR1 is MNHEY and CDR2 is SMNVEV (reference sequence). Losses at the gene ends were 5 bases for V and 0 bases for J; bases not matched to a gene: 6. CDR3 size: 15 residues. Here the CDR3 reads CASSQRQGPNYGYTF. CDR3 nucleotide sequence: TGTGCCAGCAGTCAACGACAGGGCCCTAACTATGGCTACACCTTC.

The genes are TRBV7-2 and TRBJ2-5; 12 positions agree with TRBD2. The germline V gene encodes CDR1 SGHTA and CDR2 FQGNSA. The junction had 5 bases not matched to a gene; V was cut back by 0 bases and J by 6 bases. This CDR3 comprises 16 residues. The CDR3, as DNA: TGTGCCAGCAGCTTAGCACCGACTAGCGGGGGCAAGACCCAGTACTTC. Its translation is CASSLAPTSGGKTQYF.

A few counts support this clonotype. The V and J genes are TRBV12-3 or TRBV12-4 and TRBJ2-5, with 9 bases aligning to TRBD1. The CDR3 runs 14 residues. V lost 8 bases and J lost 4; bases outside the gene matches: 8. For the CDR3, the DNA is TGTGCCAGCGGATCGGGACAGGGAGTAGAGACCCAGTACTTC. Protein: CASGSGQGVETQYF.

The chain links TRBV27 to TRBJ2-1, with unresolved D. The CDR3 is 13 residues long. CDR1 is MNHEY and CDR2 is SMNVEV in the germline V gene (reference sequence). The V and J ends lost 6 bases and 6 bases respectively, with 12 bases between them. In DNA form, the CDR3 reads TGTGCCAGCAGGACTGAGATTGGCAATGAGCAGTTCTTC. Its protein is CASRTEIGNEQFF.

This clonotype was detected many times. J is TRBJ2-1 and V is TRBV20-1; 11 nucleotides align to TRBD2. The J segment lost 4 bases and the V segment lost 3 bases, leaving 8 bases of the junction unmatched. Germline V gives CDR1 DFQATT, CDR2 SNEGSKA (reference sequence). The CDR3 runs to 16 residues. The CDR3 nucleotides read TGCAGTGCTAGCCCTTTACTAGCGGGGGATTACAATGAGCAGTTCTTC. This translates into CSASPLLAGDYNEQFF.

Concerning this clonotype: Compared with germline, one end of the junction differs, possibly owing to a read error. V and J are TRBV7-2 and TRBJ2-5; weak D call: TRBD2 (7 bases). The CDR3 runs to 12 residues. CDR1 and CDR2 (germline): SGHTA, FQGNSA. The CDR3 DNA is TGTGCCAGCAGCTTGGAGGGGGAGGGACTCCTCTTC. The encoded protein is CASSLEGEGLLF.

At least ten counts were recorded for this clonotype. The J gene is TRBJ2-5, the V gene TRBV5-4; 11 bases agree with TRBD2. Trimming removed 4 bases from V and 1 base from J; junction bases left unmatched: 3. This CDR3 is built from 15 residues. Per germline, CDR1 SGHNT and CDR2 YYREEE (reference sequence). The DNA of the CDR3 is TGTGCCAGCAGCCCTAGCGGGGGGAGCCAAGAGACCCAGTACTTC. As protein: CASSPSGGSQETQYF. Full variable domain (rest looked up from reference TRBV5-4 and TRBJ2-5): ETGVTQSPTHLIKTRGQQVTLRCSSQSGHNTVSWYQQALGQGPQFIFQYYREEENGRGNFPPRFSGLQFPNYSSELNVNALELDDSALYLCASSPSGGSQETQYFGPGTRLLVL.

This clonotype has only a few counts. This chain links TRBV11-2 with TRBJ1-2; D call uncertain. Trimming stripped 5 bases from V and 0 bases from J, with 10 bases between. CDR1 and CDR2 from the germline V gene are SGHAT and FQNNGV. The length of the CDR3 is 14 residues. The CDR3 DNA is TGTGCCAGCAGCACAGACACCACTAACTATGGCTACACCTTC. Translating it yields CASSTDTTNYGYTF.

In its sample, this clonotype was seen a few times. This chain joins TRBV19 and TRBJ2-7; possible D gene TRBD1, 5 bases. The length of the CDR3 is 13 residues. The germline V and J ends were trimmed by 10 bases and 0 bases, with 13 bases remaining between them. The V gene's germline CDR1 is LNHDA and CDR2 SQIVND (reference sequence). The CDR3 reads CATRQISSYEQYF. For the CDR3, the DNA is TGTGCCACCCGACAGATTAGCTCCTACGAGCAGTACTTC.

This rearrangement joins TRBV20-1 to TRBJ2-1; D is perhaps TRBD2 (5 bases). This CDR3 has 14 residues. V lost 1 base and J 4 bases, leaving 11 bases between the germline ends. Germline V gene data show CDR1 as DFQATT and CDR2 as SNEGSKA (reference sequence). The CDR3 loop is CSARGSDSYNEQFF. The CDR3 DNA reads as TGCAGTGCTAGAGGATCGGACTCTTACAATGAGCAGTTCTTC.

The table lists this clonotype with a few counts. The chain recombines TRBV6-5 with TRBJ1-5, with TRBD1 identical over 10 bases. The CDR3 runs 14 residues. CDR1 and CDR2 from the germline V gene are MNHEY and SVGAGI. V was pared by 6 bases and J by 6 bases, with 5 bases of the junction left unmatched. The CDR3, as DNA: TGTGCCAGCAGCGGGACAGGGGCAGGTCAGCCCCAGCATTTT. Its protein is CASSGTGAGQPQHF.

This clonotype has a single count. This chain connects TRBV28 to TRBJ2-1, with D perhaps matching TRBD2 (6 bases). CDR1 and CDR2 (germline): MDHEN, SYDVKM. V was cut by 3 bases and J by 2 bases, with 14 bases left in between. The CDR3 sequence is 16 residues long. The CDR3 loop reads CASSFQVAGTYNEQFF. The CDR3 bases are TGTGCCAGCAGTTTTCAGGTTGCGGGAACCTACAATGAGCAGTTCTTC.

This clonotype was found a few times. The V and J genes are TRBV11-2 and TRBJ2-1; 7 nucleotides align to TRBD1. The length of the CDR3 is 14 residues. V lost 5 bases to trimming and J lost 7 bases; unmatched junction nucleotides: 8. Germline V gene lookup returns CDR1 SGHAT and CDR2 FQNNGV. This CDR3 reads CASSMWDSENEQFF. In nucleotides, the CDR3 is TGTGCCAGCAGCATGTGGGACAGCGAAAATGAGCAGTTCTTC.

V gene TRBV7-9 combines with J gene TRBJ2-5; maybe TRBD2 (5 bases). The J call is uncertain, as TRBJ2-7 better fits the DNA end. This CDR3 region has 12 residues. CDR1 SEHNR and CDR2 FQNEAQ come from the germline V gene (reference sequence). DNA for the CDR3: TGTGCCAGCAGTTACAACGGGGTCGAGCAGTACTTC. Protein product: CASSYNGVEQYF.

This clonotype was observed a handful of times. This chain uses TRBV9 with TRBJ2-4; 8 bases align to TRBD1. The V gene end was trimmed by 5 bases and the J gene end by 2 bases; junction bases not matched to a gene: 9. Germline CDR1 is SGDLS and CDR2 is YYNGEE. This CDR3 region has 16 residues. The CDR3 sequence: CASSDGQGESKNIQYF. The CDR3, as DNA: TGTGCCAGCAGTGATGGACAGGGTGAATCCAAAAACATTCAGTACTTC.

The V gene is TRBV11-2, the J gene TRBJ2-1, with TRBD2 matching over 13 bases. The germline gives CDR1 SGHAT, CDR2 FQNNGV. CDR3 length equals 17 residues. The V segment lost 4 bases and the J segment 8 bases; nucleotides outside the gene matches: 11. The CDR3 region has the DNA TGTGCCAGCAGCTCCCTACCCGGGACTAGCGGGACGGATGAGCAGTTCTTC. Amino acids: CASSSLPGTSGTDEQFF.

Concerning this clonotype: At one of its ends the junction is not consistent with the germline gene, which may arise from a read error. This chain uses TRBV7-7 with TRBJ2-2, with D unclear. The CDR3 contains 14 residues. Germline values: CDR1 SSHAT, CDR2 FNYEAQ (reference sequence). CDR3 nucleotide sequence: TGTGCTAGCAGCTTAGAGATGAACACCGGGGAGCTGTTTTTT. Encoded protein: CASSLEMNTGELFF.

The sample holds a few counts of this clonotype. V is TRBV28 and J is TRBJ2-1; 10 nucleotides align to TRBD2. The germline CDR1 and CDR2 sequences are MDHEN and SYDVKM. The CDR3 sequence is 16 residues long. Trimming cost V 2 bases and J 9 bases; bases outside gene matches: 10. The CDR3 DNA is TGTGCCAGCAGTTTAGGGCTAGCGGGAGTAGGTGGTGAGCAGTTCTTC. Encoded protein: CASSLGLAGVGGEQFF.

DNA for the CDR3: TGTGCCAACAAAGAACGAGTGTCCTATGGCTACACCTTC. Encoded protein: CANKERVSYGYTF. This chain links TRBV12-3 or TRBV12-4 with TRBJ1-2; D remains ambiguous. Deletions cut 10 bases from V and 4 bases from J, with 16 bases between. The CDR3 sequence is 13 residues long.

The chain carries TRBV7-6 and TRBJ2-3; D is uncertain. CDR3 size: 13 residues. Per germline, CDR1 SGHVS and CDR2 FNYEAQ. Trimming cost V 5 bases and J 5 bases, with 11 bases left between them. In DNA form, the CDR3 reads TGTGCCAGCAGCCCATTCCCAGTAGATACGCAGTATTTT. Translated, it gives CASSPFPVDTQYF.

The gene calls are TRBV20-1 and TRBJ2-1; 8 bases line up with TRBD2. TRBJ2-5 matches the DNA end more closely, so the J call is doubtful. Germline V gives CDR1 DFQATT, CDR2 SNEGSKA (reference sequence). This CDR3 region has 14 residues. In DNA form, the CDR3 reads TGCAGTGCTAGAGAAACTAGCGGCTCCGGGGCCCAGTACTTC. This translates into CSARETSGSGAQYF.

This clonotype was seen more than once but under ten times. V and J are TRBV13 and TRBJ2-5; a weak D match, TRBD2 (5 bases). Germline V gene sequence: CDR1 PRHDT, CDR2 FYEKMQ (reference sequence). CDR3 size: 15 residues. With 4 bases removed from V and 5 bases from J, the gap between germline ends came to 17 bases. DNA of the CDR3: TGTGCCAGCAGCTATCGGGCCGAGCCGGGGGAGACCCAGTACTTC. This gives the protein CASSYRAEPGETQYF.

This chain uses TRBV21-1 with TRBJ2-1; the table assigns TRBD1, which was not confirmed against the DNA. Judging by the DNA end, TRBJ2-7 fits better; the J call may be wrong. TRBV21-1 is a documented pseudogene. This CDR3 is 17 amino acids long. The CDR3 spells CASSRRGQPGDPYEQYF. In DNA form, the CDR3 reads TGTGCCAGCAGCCGACGGGGGCAGCCGGGAGACCCTTACGAGCAGTACTTC.

CDR3 loop: CASSQILQETQYF. The CDR3, as DNA: TGCGCCAGCAGCCAAATCCTCCAAGAGACCCAGTACTTC. The chain joins TRBV4-1 to TRBJ2-5; D gene unclear. Germline CDR1 reads MGHRA; CDR2 reads YSYEKL. CDR3 length: 13 amino acids. Trimming pared 2 bases from V and 1 base from J, leaving 5 bases between.

Worth noting for this clonotype: Given a much more abundant clone one base away, this may be a read error. The gene calls are TRBV4-2 and TRBJ1-1; D is ambiguous. CDR3 length: 13 residues. Trimming pared 5 bases from V and 4 bases from J, leaving 11 bases between. Germline CDR1 and CDR2: LGHNA and YNFKEQ. The CDR3 here is CASSSNGFTEAFF. Here the CDR3 DNA reads TGTGCCAGCAGCTCGAATGGTTTCACTGAAGCTTTCTTT.